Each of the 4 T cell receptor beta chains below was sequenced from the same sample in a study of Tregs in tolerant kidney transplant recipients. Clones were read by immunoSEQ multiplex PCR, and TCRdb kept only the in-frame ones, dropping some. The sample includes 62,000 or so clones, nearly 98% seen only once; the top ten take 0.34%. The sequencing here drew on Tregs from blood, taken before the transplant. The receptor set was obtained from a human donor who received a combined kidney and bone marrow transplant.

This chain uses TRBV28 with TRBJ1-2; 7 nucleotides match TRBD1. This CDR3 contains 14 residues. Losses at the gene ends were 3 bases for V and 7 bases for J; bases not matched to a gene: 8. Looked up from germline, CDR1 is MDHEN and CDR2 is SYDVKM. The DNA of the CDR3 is TGTGCCAGCAGTTTCCCTTCAGGGGGAGGTGGCTACACCTTC. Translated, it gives CASSFPSGGGGYTF.

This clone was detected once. CDR3 region: CASMRFGTEAFF. CDR3 bases: TGTGCCAGCATGAGGTTTGGGACTGAAGCTTTCTTT. The chain is built from TRBV6-5 and TRBJ1-1; D unclear. In germline, CDR1 is MNHEY, CDR2 SVGAGI. The CDR3 extends over 12 amino acids. Trimming left V 7 bases short and J 5 bases short, with 11 bases between.

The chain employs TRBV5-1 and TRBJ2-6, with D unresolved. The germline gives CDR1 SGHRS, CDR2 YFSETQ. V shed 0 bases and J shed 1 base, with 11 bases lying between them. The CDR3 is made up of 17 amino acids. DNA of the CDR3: TGCGCCAGCAGCTTGGGGGCCTCAAGTTCTGGGGCCAACGTCCTGACTTTC. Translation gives CASSLGASSSGANVLTF.

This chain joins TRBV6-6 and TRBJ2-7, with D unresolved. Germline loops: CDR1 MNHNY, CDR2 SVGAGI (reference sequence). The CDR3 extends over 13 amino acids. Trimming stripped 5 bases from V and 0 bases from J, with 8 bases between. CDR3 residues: CASSTQSSYEQYF. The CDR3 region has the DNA TGTGCCAGCAGTACACAGAGCTCCTACGAGCAGTACTTC.